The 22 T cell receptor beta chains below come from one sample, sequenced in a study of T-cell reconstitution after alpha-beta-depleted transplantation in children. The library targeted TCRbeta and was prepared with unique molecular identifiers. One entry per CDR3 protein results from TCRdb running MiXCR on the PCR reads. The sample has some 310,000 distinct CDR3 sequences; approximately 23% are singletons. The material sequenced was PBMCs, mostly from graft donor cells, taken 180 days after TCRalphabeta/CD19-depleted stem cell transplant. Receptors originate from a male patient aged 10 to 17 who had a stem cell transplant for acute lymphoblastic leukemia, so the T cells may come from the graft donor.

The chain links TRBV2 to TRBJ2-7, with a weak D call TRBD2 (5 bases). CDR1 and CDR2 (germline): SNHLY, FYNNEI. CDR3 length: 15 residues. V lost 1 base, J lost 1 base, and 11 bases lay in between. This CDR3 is CASSEGTRDSYEQYF. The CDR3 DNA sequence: TGTGCCAGCAGTGAAGGGACGAGGGATTCCTACGAGCAGTACTTC. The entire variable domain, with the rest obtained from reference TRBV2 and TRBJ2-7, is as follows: EPEVTQTPSHQVTQMGQEVILRCVPISNHLYFYWYRQILGQKVEFLVSFYNNEISEKSEIFDDQFSVERPDGSNFTLKIRSTKLEDSAMYFCASSEGTRDSYEQYFGPGTRLTVT.

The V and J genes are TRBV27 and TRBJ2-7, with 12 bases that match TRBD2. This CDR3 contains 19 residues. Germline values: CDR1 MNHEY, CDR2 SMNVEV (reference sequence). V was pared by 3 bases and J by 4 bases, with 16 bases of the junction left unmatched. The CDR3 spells CASSFHRGPTSGREYEQYF. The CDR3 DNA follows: TGTGCCAGCAGTTTTCATCGGGGTCCGACTAGCGGGAGAGAGTACGAGCAGTACTTC.

In DNA, the CDR3 is TGTGCCAGCGGGAACCGGGACCTCAGAGGGGAGCTGTTTTTT. Residues: CASGNRDLRGELFF. This chain joins TRBV2 and TRBJ2-2; either TRBD1 or TRBD2 may supply D (5 bases each). V was trimmed by 8 bases and J by 8 bases, leaving 18 bases between them. There are 14 residues in the CDR3. Germline lookup yields CDR1 SNHLY and CDR2 FYNNEI.

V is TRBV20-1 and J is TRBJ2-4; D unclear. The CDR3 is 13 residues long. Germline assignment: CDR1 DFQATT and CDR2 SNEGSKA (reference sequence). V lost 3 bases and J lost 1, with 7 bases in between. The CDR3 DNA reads TGCAGTGCTAGTGGGGTGGCCAAAAACATTCAGTACTTC. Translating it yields CSASGVAKNIQYF.

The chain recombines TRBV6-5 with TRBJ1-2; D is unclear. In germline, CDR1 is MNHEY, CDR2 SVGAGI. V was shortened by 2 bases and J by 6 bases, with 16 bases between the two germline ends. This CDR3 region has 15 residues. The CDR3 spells CASSYLGETHDGYTF. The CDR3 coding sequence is TGTGCCAGCAGTTACCTCGGGGAGACTCATGATGGCTACACCTTC.

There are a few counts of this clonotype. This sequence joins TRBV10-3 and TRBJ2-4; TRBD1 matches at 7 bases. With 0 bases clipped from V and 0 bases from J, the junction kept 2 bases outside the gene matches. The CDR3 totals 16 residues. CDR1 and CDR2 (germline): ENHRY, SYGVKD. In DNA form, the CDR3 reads TGTGCCATCAGTGAGTCACAGGGGCTAGCCAAAAACATTCAGTACTTC. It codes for CAISESQGLAKNIQYF.

CDR3 in DNA: TGCGCCAGCCACAGGGGCGGAACTGAAGCTTTCTTT. It codes for CASHRGGTEAFF. The gene calls are TRBV5-1 and TRBJ1-1; the match to TRBD1 covers 7 bases. This CDR3 is 12 amino acids long. The V gene's germline CDR1 is SGHRS and CDR2 YFSETQ. The trim removed 7 bases at V and 5 bases at J, leaving 5 bases unmatched.

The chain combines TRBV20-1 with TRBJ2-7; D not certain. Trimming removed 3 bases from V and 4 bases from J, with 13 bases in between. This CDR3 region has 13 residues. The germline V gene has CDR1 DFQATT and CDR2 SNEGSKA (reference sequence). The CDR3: CSASRVGSYEQYF. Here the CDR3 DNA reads TGCAGTGCTAGTCGGGTGGGCTCGTACGAGCAGTACTTC.

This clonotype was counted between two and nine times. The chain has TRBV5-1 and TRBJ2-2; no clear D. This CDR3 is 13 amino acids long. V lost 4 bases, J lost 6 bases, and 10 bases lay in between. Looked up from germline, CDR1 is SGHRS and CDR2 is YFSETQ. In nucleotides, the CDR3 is TGCGCCAGCAGCGCCCGAGGACCCGGGGAGCTGTTTTTT. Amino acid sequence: CASSARGPGELFF.

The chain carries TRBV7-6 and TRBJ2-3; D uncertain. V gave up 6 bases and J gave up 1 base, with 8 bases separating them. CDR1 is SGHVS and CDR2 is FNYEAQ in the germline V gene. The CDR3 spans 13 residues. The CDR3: CASRRLGTDTQYF. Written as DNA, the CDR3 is TGTGCCAGCAGACGCCTAGGCACAGATACGCAGTATTTT.

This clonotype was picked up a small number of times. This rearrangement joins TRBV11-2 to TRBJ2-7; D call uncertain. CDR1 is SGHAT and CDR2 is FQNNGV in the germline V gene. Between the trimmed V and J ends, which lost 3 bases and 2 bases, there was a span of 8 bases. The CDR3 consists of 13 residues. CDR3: CASSFVSAYEQYF. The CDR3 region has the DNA TGTGCCAGCAGCTTCGTTAGTGCCTACGAGCAGTACTTC.

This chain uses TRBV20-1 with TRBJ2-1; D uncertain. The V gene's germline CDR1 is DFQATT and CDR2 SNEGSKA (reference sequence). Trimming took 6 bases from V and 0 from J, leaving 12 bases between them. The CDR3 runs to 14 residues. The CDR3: CSATPGRSYNEQFF. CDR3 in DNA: TGCAGTGCGACTCCAGGCCGCTCCTACAATGAGCAGTTCTTC.

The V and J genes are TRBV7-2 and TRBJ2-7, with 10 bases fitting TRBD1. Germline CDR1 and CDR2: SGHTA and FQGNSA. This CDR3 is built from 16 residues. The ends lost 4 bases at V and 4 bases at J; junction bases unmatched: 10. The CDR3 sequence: CASSWSGTGALYEQYF. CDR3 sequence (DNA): TGTGCCAGCAGCTGGTCCGGGACAGGGGCCTTATACGAGCAGTACTTC.

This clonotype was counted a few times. Here the CDR3 reads CASRNWVLTDTNYGYTF. The CDR3 nucleotides are TGCGCCAGCAGAAATTGGGTCCTGACCGACACTAACTATGGCTACACCTTC. The chain carries TRBV5-1 and TRBJ1-2; D unresolved. The CDR3 sequence is 17 residues long. Germline V gene sequence: CDR1 SGHRS, CDR2 YFSETQ. Trimming took off 5 bases at V and 0 bases at J, with 20 bases between the two ends.

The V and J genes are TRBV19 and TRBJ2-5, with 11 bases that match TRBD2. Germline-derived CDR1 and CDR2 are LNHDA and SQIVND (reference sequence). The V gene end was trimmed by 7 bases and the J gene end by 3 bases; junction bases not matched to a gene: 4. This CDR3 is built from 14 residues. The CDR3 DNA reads TGTGCCAGTAACCTAGCGGGAGGCGAAGAGACCCAGTACTTC. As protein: CASNLAGGEETQYF.

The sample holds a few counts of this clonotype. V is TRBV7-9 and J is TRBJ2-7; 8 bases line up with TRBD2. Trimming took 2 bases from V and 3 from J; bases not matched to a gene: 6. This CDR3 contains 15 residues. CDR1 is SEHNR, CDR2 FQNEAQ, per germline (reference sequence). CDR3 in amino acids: CASSLSGAGVYEQYF. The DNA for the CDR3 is TGTGCCAGCAGCTTATCTGGAGCGGGAGTCTACGAGCAGTACTTC.

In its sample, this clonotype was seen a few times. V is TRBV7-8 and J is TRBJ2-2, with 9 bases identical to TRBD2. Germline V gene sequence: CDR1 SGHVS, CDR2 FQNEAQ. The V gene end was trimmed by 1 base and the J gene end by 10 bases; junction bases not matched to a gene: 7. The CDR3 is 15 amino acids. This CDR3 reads CASSLEGTSREELFF. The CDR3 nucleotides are TGTGCCAGCAGCTTAGAGGGGACTAGCCGGGAGGAGCTGTTTTTT.

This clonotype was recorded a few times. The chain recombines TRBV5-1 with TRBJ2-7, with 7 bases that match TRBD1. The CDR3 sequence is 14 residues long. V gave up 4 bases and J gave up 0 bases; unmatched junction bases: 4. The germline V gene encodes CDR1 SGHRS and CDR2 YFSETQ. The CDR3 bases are TGCGCCAGCAGCACAAGACAGGGCTCCTACGAGCAGTACTTC. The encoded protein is CASSTRQGSYEQYF.

DNA for the CDR3: TGTGCCAGCAGCCAAGACCTCTTATGGGGTCGGGAGCAGTTCTTC. It yields the protein CASSQDLLWGREQFF. This chain links TRBV14 with TRBJ2-1; unclear D gene. The CDR3 has 15 residues. V lost 0 bases and J 10 bases, leaving 16 bases between the germline ends. Looked up from germline, CDR1 is SGHDN and CDR2 is FVKESK.

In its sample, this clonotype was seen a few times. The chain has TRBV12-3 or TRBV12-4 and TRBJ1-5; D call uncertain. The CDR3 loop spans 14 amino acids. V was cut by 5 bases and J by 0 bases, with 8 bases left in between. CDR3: CASSLWDSNQPQHF. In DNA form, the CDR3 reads TGTGCCAGCAGTCTCTGGGATAGCAATCAGCCCCAGCATTTT.

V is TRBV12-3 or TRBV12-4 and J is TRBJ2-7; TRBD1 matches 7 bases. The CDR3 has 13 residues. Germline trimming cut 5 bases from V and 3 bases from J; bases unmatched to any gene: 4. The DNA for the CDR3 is TGTGCCAGCAGTACAGGGGACCACTACGAGCAGTACTTC. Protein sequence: CASSTGDHYEQYF.

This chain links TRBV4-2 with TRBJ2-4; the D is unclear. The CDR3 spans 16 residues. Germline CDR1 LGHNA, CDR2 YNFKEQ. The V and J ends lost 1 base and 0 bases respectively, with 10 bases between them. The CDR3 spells CASSQGPELAKNIQYF. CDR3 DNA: TGTGCCAGCAGCCAAGGTCCGGAACTAGCCAAAAACATTCAGTACTTC.